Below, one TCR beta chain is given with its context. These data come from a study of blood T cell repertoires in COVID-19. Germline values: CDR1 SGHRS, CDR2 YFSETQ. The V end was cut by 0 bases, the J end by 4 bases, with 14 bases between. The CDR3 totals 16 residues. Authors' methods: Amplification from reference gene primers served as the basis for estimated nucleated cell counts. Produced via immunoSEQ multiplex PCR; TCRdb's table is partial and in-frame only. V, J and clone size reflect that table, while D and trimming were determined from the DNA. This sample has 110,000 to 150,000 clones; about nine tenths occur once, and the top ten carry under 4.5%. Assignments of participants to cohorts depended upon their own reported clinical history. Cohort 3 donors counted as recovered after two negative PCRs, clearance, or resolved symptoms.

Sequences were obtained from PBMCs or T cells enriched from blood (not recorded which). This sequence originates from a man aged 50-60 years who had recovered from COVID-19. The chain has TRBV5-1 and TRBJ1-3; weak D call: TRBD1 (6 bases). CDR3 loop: CASSLEAGAAGNTIYF. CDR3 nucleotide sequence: TGCGCCAGCAGCTTGGAGGCGGGGGCGGCAGGAAACACCATATATTTT.